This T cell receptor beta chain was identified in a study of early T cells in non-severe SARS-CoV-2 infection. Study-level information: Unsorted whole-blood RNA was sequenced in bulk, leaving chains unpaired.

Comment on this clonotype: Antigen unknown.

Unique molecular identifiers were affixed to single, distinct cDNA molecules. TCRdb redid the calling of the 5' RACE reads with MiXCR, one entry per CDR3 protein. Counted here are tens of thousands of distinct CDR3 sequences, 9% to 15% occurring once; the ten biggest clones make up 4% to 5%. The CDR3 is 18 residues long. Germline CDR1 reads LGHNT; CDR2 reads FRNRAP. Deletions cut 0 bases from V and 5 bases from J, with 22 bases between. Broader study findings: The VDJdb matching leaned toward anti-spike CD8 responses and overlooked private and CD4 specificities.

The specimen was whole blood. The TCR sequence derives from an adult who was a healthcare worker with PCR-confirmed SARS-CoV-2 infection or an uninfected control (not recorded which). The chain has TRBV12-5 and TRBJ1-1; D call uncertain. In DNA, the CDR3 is TGTGCTAGTGGTTTGGTACTGTCGGGTAATTCGGAGATAACTGAAGCTTTCTTT. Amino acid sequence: CASGLVLSGNSEITEAFF.